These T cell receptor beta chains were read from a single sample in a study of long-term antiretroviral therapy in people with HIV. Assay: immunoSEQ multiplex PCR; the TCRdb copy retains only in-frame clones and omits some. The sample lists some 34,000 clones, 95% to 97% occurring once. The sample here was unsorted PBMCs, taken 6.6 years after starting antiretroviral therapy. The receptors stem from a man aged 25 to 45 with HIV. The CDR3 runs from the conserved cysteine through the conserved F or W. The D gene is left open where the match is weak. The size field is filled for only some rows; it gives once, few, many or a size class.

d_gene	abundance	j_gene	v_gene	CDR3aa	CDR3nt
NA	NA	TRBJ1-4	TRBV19	CASSRGGELNEKLFF	TGTGCCAGTAGCCGAGGCGGGGAACTAAATGAAAAACTGTTTTTT
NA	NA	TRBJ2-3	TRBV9	CASSVGGFLAGGARDTQYF	TGTGCCAGCAGCGTAGGAGGGTTCCTTGCGGGTGGGGCAAGAGATACGCAGTATTTT
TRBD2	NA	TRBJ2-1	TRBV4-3	CASSQDIAGARNEQFF	TGCGCCAGCAGCCAAGATATAGCGGGGGCTCGCAATGAGCAGTTCTTC
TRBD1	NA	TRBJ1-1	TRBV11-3	CASSLGQGREAFF	TGTGCCAGCAGCCTGGGACAGGGAAGAGAAGCTTTCTTT
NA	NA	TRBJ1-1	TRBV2	CASSELTGWGQRDTEAFF	TGTGCCAGCAGTGAACTCACTGGGTGGGGACAACGGGACACTGAAGCTTTCTTT
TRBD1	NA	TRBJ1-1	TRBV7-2	CASSFKFGQGGTEAFF	TGTGCCAGCAGCTTCAAATTTGGCCAGGGGGGAACTGAAGCTTTCTTT
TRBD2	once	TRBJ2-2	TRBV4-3	CASSQDRRTRKSAGELFF	TGCGCCAGCAGCCAAGATCGGAGGACTAGAAAGTCCGCCGGGGAGCTGTTTTTT
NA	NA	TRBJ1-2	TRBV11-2	CASSESVYGYTF	TGTGCCAGCAGCGAATCAGTCTATGGCTACACCTTC
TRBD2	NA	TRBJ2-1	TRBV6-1	CASSEIGASGGPRNEQFF	TGTGCCAGCAGTGAAATAGGAGCTAGCGGGGGGCCGAGGAATGAGCAGTTCTTC
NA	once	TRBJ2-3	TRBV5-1	CASSSSTYTDTQYF	TGCGCCAGCAGCTCTTCGACTTACACAGATACGCAGTATTTT
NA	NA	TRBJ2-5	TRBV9	CASSGRVGPQETQYF	TGTGCCAGCAGCGGCAGGGTGGGCCCCCAAGAGACCCAGTACTTC
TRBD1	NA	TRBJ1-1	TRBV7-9	CASNRQGFEAFF	TGTGCCAGCAATCGACAGGGTTTTGAAGCTTTCTTT
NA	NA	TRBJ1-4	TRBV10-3	CAISTGTVGEKLFF	TGTGCCATCAGTACAGGGACCGTAGGAGAAAAACTGTTTTTT
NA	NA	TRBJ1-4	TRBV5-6	CASSLVQGSEKLFF	TGTGCCAGCAGCTTGGTCCAGGGTAGCGAAAAACTGTTTTTT
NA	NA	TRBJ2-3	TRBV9	CASSVGTASTDTQYF	TGTGCCAGCAGCGTAGGTACAGCTAGCACAGATACGCAGTATTTT
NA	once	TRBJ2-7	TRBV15	CATSRGRDINGGEQYF	TGTGCCACCAGCAGAGGCCGGGACATTAACGGGGGCGAGCAGTACTTC
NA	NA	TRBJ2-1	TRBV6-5	CASSSRSSYNEQFF	TGTGCCAGCAGTAGTAGGAGCTCCTACAATGAGCAGTTCTTC
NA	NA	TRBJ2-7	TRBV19	CASSASSSYEQYF	TGTGCCAGTAGTGCTAGTAGCTCCTACGAGCAGTACTTC
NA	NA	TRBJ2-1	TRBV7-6	CASSSPGSEQFF	TGTGCCAGCAGCTCCCCAGGGTCTGAGCAGTTCTTC
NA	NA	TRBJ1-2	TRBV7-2	CASIPRAVNYGYTF	TGTGCCAGCATCCCTCGGGCGGTAAACTATGGCTACACCTTC
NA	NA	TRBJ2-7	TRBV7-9	CASSYQGGSYEQYF	TGTGCCAGCAGCTATCAGGGGGGGTCCTACGAGCAGTACTTC
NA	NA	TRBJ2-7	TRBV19	CASRASSRTYEQYF	TGTGCCAGTAGGGCCTCCAGTCGCACCTACGAGCAGTACTTC